This T cell receptor beta chain was captured by sequencing in a study of shared clonotypes between healthy human individuals. All donors qualified as healthy HIV-negative adults and had experienced no recent acute infections or vaccinations. Worth noting for this clone: As yet, its antigen is unknown.

This CDR3 comprises 14 residues. The ends were cut back, 5 bases at V and 7 bases at J, with 17 bases in the middle. From germline, CDR1 is SEHNR and CDR2 FQNEAQ (reference sequence). The study, taken as a whole, reports: Naive CD4 clonotype sharing across a few donors was approximately 5%. A generally larger estimated richness was seen in naive subsets than in memory subsets.

The authors' processing: ImmunoSEQ junction-only sequences lacked quality scores, so their filtering differed. The table came from immunoSEQ multiplex PCR; TCRdb's copy has only in-frame clones and leaves some out. V, J and clone size were drawn from that table, and D and trimming were deduced from the DNA. This table has more than 1.2 million clones, roughly 98.5% appearing once. The TCR originated in a man aged 30 to 39 in good health. Source material: naive CD4+ T cells sorted from blood. The subset denotes: CD45RA+ positively selected. This chain uses TRBV7-9 with TRBJ1-2; no clear D gene. CDR3 region: CASSPSPTVGGYTF. As DNA, the CDR3 is TGTGCCAGCAGCCCCTCCCCGACCGTGGGTGGCTACACCTTC.